Below are 32 T cell receptor beta chains sequenced from a single sample in a study of STAT5B mutations in CD4+ large granular lymphocyte leukemia. Libraries were prepared by immunoSEQ multiplex PCR; TCRdb keeps only in-frame clonotypes and omits some of them. This table holds 37,000 or so clones, roughly four fifths found once. The sequenced sample was CD4+ T cells from blood buffy coats. Source of these receptors: a human donor in good health.

This sequence joins TRBV5-1 and TRBJ2-7, with D possibly being TRBD1 (6 bases). Deletions cut 0 bases from V and 2 bases from J, with 12 bases between. CDR3 length: 15 amino acids. Looked up from germline, CDR1 is SGHRS and CDR2 is YFSETQ. The CDR3 loop is CASSLEAPGAYEQYF. The CDR3 nucleotides are TGCGCCAGCAGCTTGGAAGCGCCAGGGGCCTACGAGCAGTACTTC.

The genes are TRBV2 and TRBJ1-4; D call uncertain. The CDR3 covers 15 residues. V lost 8 bases and J 8 bases, leaving 21 bases between the germline ends. CDR1 and CDR2 from the germline V gene are SNHLY and FYNNEI. The CDR3 spells CASGYTRPPDEKLFF. Here the CDR3 DNA reads TGTGCCAGCGGCTATACACGACCACCCGACGAAAAACTGTTTTTT.

V gene TRBV19 combines with J gene TRBJ1-5; maybe TRBD1 (6 bases). Germline CDR1 is LNHDA and CDR2 is SQIVND (reference sequence). The CDR3 is 16 amino acids. Trimming cost V 4 bases and J 0 bases, with 13 bases left between them. CDR3 residues: CASSRGGLNSNQPQHF. In DNA form, the CDR3 reads TGTGCCAGTAGTAGGGGGGGCCTTAATAGCAATCAGCCCCAGCATTTT. Full variable domain (remainder filled in from reference TRBV19 and TRBJ1-5): DGGITQSPKYLFRKEGQNVTLSCEQNLNHDAMYWYRQDPGQGLRLIYYSQIVNDFQKGDIAEGYSVSREKKESFPLTVTSAQKNPTAFYLCASSRGGLNSNQPQHFGDGTRLSIL.

Points on this clone: Other DNA sequences in the same sample also yield this CDR3. The chain links TRBV30 to TRBJ2-6, with D unresolved. The CDR3 is 18 residues long. Germline V gene lookup returns CDR1 GTSNPN and CDR2 SVGIG (reference sequence). Trimming removed 0 bases from V and 4 bases from J, with 19 bases in between. Here the CDR3 reads CAWSVGLFGHAGANVLTF. In DNA, the CDR3 is TGTGCCTGGAGTGTAGGGCTTTTTGGGCACGCCGGGGCCAACGTCCTGACTTTC.

This clone has a handful of counts. The chain carries TRBV30 and TRBJ1-4; TRBD1 is a possible D gene (6 bases). The V gene's germline CDR1 is GTSNPN and CDR2 SVGIG (reference sequence). The CDR3 length is 14 residues. Trimming stripped 2 bases from V and 7 bases from J, with 14 bases between. The chain's CDR3 is CAWSRPGATEKLFF. In nucleotides, the CDR3 is TGTGCCTGGAGTAGGCCGGGGGCGACTGAAAAACTGTTTTTT.

This chain joins TRBV11-2 and TRBJ1-6; unclear D gene. Germline CDR1 reads SGHAT; CDR2 reads FQNNGV. Trimming removed 2 bases at V and 0 bases at J, with 8 bases between. This CDR3 contains 16 residues. The chain's CDR3 is CASSLLVSSYNSPLHF. The DNA for the CDR3 is TGTGCCAGCAGCTTATTAGTAAGCTCCTATAATTCACCCCTCCACTTT.

This rearrangement joins TRBV5-1 to TRBJ1-1, with D possibly being TRBD1 (5 bases). The CDR3 has 15 residues. The V end was cut by 0 bases, the J end by 4 bases, with 13 bases between. Per germline, CDR1 SGHRS and CDR2 YFSETQ. The CDR3 loop is CASSLGGAGFTEAFF. The CDR3 DNA sequence: TGCGCCAGCAGCTTGGGAGGGGCCGGATTCACTGAAGCTTTCTTT.

This clone was counted a single time. The chain employs TRBV27 and TRBJ2-4; D tentatively reads TRBD1 or TRBD2 (7 bases each). Germline values: CDR1 MNHEY, CDR2 SMNVEV (reference sequence). The V end was cut by 5 bases, the J end by 7 bases, with 21 bases between. This CDR3 is built from 16 residues. DNA of the CDR3: TGTGCCAGCAGTGCCATAACGGGGGGCAGGGGGAACATTCAGTACTTC. It specifies CASSAITGGRGNIQYF.

This clone was seen once. The chain combines TRBV30 with TRBJ2-7; 7 bases match TRBD2. Trimming took 3 bases from V and 5 from J; bases not matched to a gene: 10. CDR3 length: 14 amino acids. Germline lookup yields CDR1 GTSNPN and CDR2 SVGIG (reference sequence). The CDR3 loop reads CAWRGREGKNEQYF. CDR3 DNA sequence: TGTGCCTGGAGAGGGAGGGAGGGTAAGAACGAGCAGTACTTC.

V is TRBV6-1 and J is TRBJ1-4; 10 bases match TRBD1. After removal of 6 bases from V and 7 bases from J, the junction contained 8 bases not matched to a gene. CDR3 length: 15 amino acids. The germline V gene encodes CDR1 MNHNS and CDR2 SASEGT. DNA for the CDR3: TGTGCCAGCAGCCACGACAGGGGGCGCGGTGAAAAACTGTTTTTT. This translates into CASSHDRGRGEKLFF.

This chain uses TRBV18 with TRBJ2-7; a weak D match, TRBD1 (7 bases). The CDR3 loop spans 16 amino acids. V was trimmed by 2 bases and J by 3 bases, leaving 17 bases between them. The V gene's germline CDR1 is KGHSH and CDR2 LQKENI. The DNA of the CDR3 is TGTGCCAGCTCACCAAGCTATAGCCAGGGGGGCTACGAGCAGTACTTC. Translating it yields CASSPSYSQGGYEQYF.

V and J are TRBV11-2 and TRBJ2-1, with TRBD2 matching 10 bases. J gave up 7 bases and V 4 bases, and 7 bases lay outside the gene matches. Germline V CDR1 and CDR2: SGHAT, FQNNGV. The CDR3 spans 15 residues. Here the CDR3 reads CASSSLAGFENEQFF. Written as DNA, the CDR3 is TGTGCCAGCAGCTCACTAGCGGGATTTGAAAATGAGCAGTTCTTC.

This chain uses TRBV5-4 with TRBJ1-1; D uncertain. Germline V gives CDR1 SGHNT, CDR2 YYREEE (reference sequence). This CDR3 spans 14 amino acids. V was cut by 1 base and J by 1 base, with 8 bases left in between. Here the CDR3 reads CASSLMRENTEAFF. CDR3 DNA sequence: TGTGCCAGCAGCTTGATGAGGGAGAACACTGAAGCTTTCTTT.

V usage is TRBV5-8 and J usage is TRBJ2-7; 10 bases are a match to TRBD1. Trimming at V came to 6 bases and at J to 2 bases, leaving 8 bases not matched to a gene. This CDR3 spans 15 amino acids. CDR1 and CDR2 from the germline V gene are SGHTS and YDEGEE. CDR3 nucleotide sequence: TGTGCCAGCACCCAATTGGGGACAGGGGCCTACGAGCAGTACTTC. It is translated as CASTQLGTGAYEQYF.

V usage is TRBV5-1 and J usage is TRBJ2-1, with D possibly being TRBD2 (6 bases). Deletions cut 0 bases from V and 0 bases from J, with 13 bases between. CDR3 size: 17 residues. CDR1 and CDR2 (germline): SGHRS, YFSETQ. This CDR3 is CASSLGRGQSSYNEQFF. As DNA, the CDR3 is TGCGCCAGCAGCTTGGGGAGGGGCCAGAGCTCCTACAATGAGCAGTTCTTC.

The chain has TRBV5-6 and TRBJ2-5; perhaps D is TRBD1 or TRBD2 (5 bases each). The germline CDR1 and CDR2 sequences are SGHDT and YYEEEE. The V and J ends lost 7 bases and 7 bases respectively, with 8 bases between them. There are 10 residues in the CDR3. The DNA of the CDR3 is TGTGCCAGCGGGGACGGGACCCAGTACTTC. It specifies CASGDGTQYF.

V and J are TRBV9 and TRBJ2-1, with D unclear. The germline gives CDR1 SGDLS, CDR2 YYNGEE. The CDR3 loop spans 13 amino acids. V lost 0 bases and J lost 8, with 9 bases in between. DNA for the CDR3: TGTGCCAGCAGCGTAGGCCGCCCGTATGAGCAGTTCTTC. Translation: CASSVGRPYEQFF.

Judged by abundance, this clone is medium-sized. The chain combines TRBV28 with TRBJ1-2, with 7 bases identical to TRBD1. The CDR3 extends over 15 amino acids. The V and J ends lost 1 base and 7 bases, in that order; junction bases with no gene match: 9. Germline-derived CDR1 and CDR2 are MDHEN and SYDVKM. In nucleotides, the CDR3 is TGTGCCAGCAGTTTATTGGGCCAGGGGGTTGGTGGCTACACCTTC. It codes for CASSLLGQGVGGYTF.

The chain carries TRBV6-6 and TRBJ1-5; the D is unclear. The CDR3 spans 13 residues. V was trimmed by 7 bases and J by 2 bases, leaving 9 bases between them. Germline values: CDR1 MNHNY, CDR2 SVGAGI (reference sequence). The CDR3 DNA follows: TGTGCCAGCACCCCCAGTGGCAATCAGCCCCAGCATTTT. As protein: CASTPSGNQPQHF.

The rearrangement uses TRBV19 and TRBJ1-1, with 8 bases identical to TRBD1. CDR3 length: 15 residues. V lost 4 bases to trimming and J lost 6 bases; unmatched junction nucleotides: 10. Germline CDR1 and CDR2: LNHDA and SQIVND (reference sequence). CDR3 coding DNA: TGTGCCAGTAGTACCTCCCGGGACAGGTCGCCTGAAGCTTTCTTT. Translated, it gives CASSTSRDRSPEAFF.

The chain is built from TRBV5-5 and TRBJ2-2, with 11 bases aligning to TRBD1. This CDR3 spans 15 amino acids. CDR1 is SGHKS and CDR2 is YYEKEE in the germline V gene (reference sequence). V lost 4 bases and J lost 5; bases outside the gene matches: 4. CDR3 nucleotide sequence: TGTGCCAGCAGCCCTGGGGACAGGGGGACCGGGGAGCTGTTTTTT. Translating it yields CASSPGDRGTGELFF.

The chain links TRBV11-3 to TRBJ2-2; the D gene is possibly TRBD2 (6 bases). Germline assignment: CDR1 SGHNT and CDR2 YENEEA. The CDR3 extends over 16 amino acids. V lost 3 bases and J lost 0, with 11 bases in between. The CDR3 DNA sequence: TGTGCCAGCAGCTTTAGCGGCTACGCGAACACCGGGGAGCTGTTTTTT. Protein sequence: CASSFSGYANTGELFF.

The gene calls are TRBV2 and TRBJ2-3; 8 positions agree with TRBD2. J lost 0 bases, V lost 6 bases, and 5 bases had no gene match. Germline CDR1 and CDR2: SNHLY and FYNNEI. The CDR3 runs 15 residues. Here the CDR3 DNA reads TGTGCCAGCAGCCTACTAGCGGCCAGCACAGATACGCAGTATTTT. It translates to CASSLLAASTDTQYF.

The V call is TRBV10-3, the J call TRBJ1-1; D is possibly TRBD1 (6 bases). The length of the CDR3 is 13 residues. The V gene lost 0 bases and the J gene lost 11 bases, with 13 bases spanning the gap. Looked up from germline, CDR1 is ENHRY and CDR2 is SYGVKD. The CDR3 bases are TGTGCCATCAGTGAGTCACATAAGGGGGGGGCTTTCTTT. It translates to CAISESHKGGAFF.

The chain couples TRBV23-1 to TRBJ1-2; the match to TRBD1 covers 7 bases. TRBV23-1 is reported as an ORF; its role is uncertain. V dropped 7 bases and J dropped 4; count of bases not matched to a gene: 6. The CDR3 extends over 13 amino acids. The CDR3 spells CASTFYRGYGYTF. The CDR3 DNA is TGCGCCAGCACTTTCTACAGGGGCTATGGCTACACCTTC.

The genes are TRBV7-8 and TRBJ1-2; D gene unclear. With 2 bases removed from V and 5 bases from J, the gap between germline ends came to 12 bases. From germline, CDR1 is SGHVS and CDR2 FQNEAQ. The CDR3 sequence is 14 residues long. The CDR3 region has the DNA TGTGCCAGCAGCTTATCCTCAGGCTCTTATGGCTACACCTTC. It codes for CASSLSSGSYGYTF.

The chain recombines TRBV29-1 with TRBJ1-2, with D unclear. Trimming removed 8 bases from V and 7 bases from J, with 17 bases in between. The CDR3 sequence is 12 residues long. Germline loops: CDR1 SQVTM, CDR2 ANQGSEA. DNA for the CDR3: TGCAGCTGTCATAATTGGAGCACTGGCTACACCTTC. The encoded protein is CSCHNWSTGYTF.

The gene calls are TRBV11-3 and TRBJ2-3; maybe TRBD2 (5 bases). The V gene lost 1 base and the J gene lost 1 base, with 9 bases spanning the gap. Looked up from germline, CDR1 is SGHNT and CDR2 is YENEEA. This CDR3 comprises 15 residues. The CDR3 DNA follows: TGTGCCAGCAGCTTAGGAGGGCGCGGCACAGATACGCAGTATTTT. It codes for CASSLGGRGTDTQYF.

V gene TRBV19 combines with J gene TRBJ2-5; no firm D call. CDR3 length: 13 amino acids. The germline V and J ends were trimmed by 9 bases and 3 bases, with 14 bases remaining between them. The germline gives CDR1 LNHDA, CDR2 SQIVND (reference sequence). The CDR3 region is CASISPLKETQYF. The CDR3, as DNA: TGTGCCAGCATTAGCCCCCTTAAAGAGACCCAGTACTTC.

CDR3 nucleotide sequence: TGTGCCAGCAGCTTGATGTCAGGGTCGACAGATACGCAGTATTTT. This codes for CASSLMSGSTDTQYF. The gene calls are TRBV5-6 and TRBJ2-3, with TRBD1 as a possible D gene (5 bases). The CDR3 loop spans 15 amino acids. The germline gives CDR1 SGHDT, CDR2 YYEEEE. V was trimmed by 1 base and J by 3 bases, leaving 12 bases between them.

The chain is built from TRBV6-6 and TRBJ2-3; 7 nucleotides align to TRBD2. The germline CDR1 and CDR2 sequences are MNHNY and SVGAGI (reference sequence). V lost 1 base to trimming and J lost 6 bases; unmatched junction nucleotides: 7. The CDR3 sequence is 15 residues long. CDR3 in DNA: TGTGCCAGCAGTTACTTAGCGGGTCATAGTGATACGCAGTATTTT. This codes for CASSYLAGHSDTQYF.

This chain's CDR3 is CASSADPVVSSGNTIYF. As DNA, the CDR3 is TGTGCCAGCAGCGCCGACCCCGTTGTAAGCTCTGGAAACACCATATATTTT. The V and J genes are TRBV9 and TRBJ1-3; no firm D call. Germline CDR1 SGDLS, CDR2 YYNGEE. The CDR3 sequence is 17 residues long. Deletions cut 3 bases from V and 0 bases from J, with 16 bases between.